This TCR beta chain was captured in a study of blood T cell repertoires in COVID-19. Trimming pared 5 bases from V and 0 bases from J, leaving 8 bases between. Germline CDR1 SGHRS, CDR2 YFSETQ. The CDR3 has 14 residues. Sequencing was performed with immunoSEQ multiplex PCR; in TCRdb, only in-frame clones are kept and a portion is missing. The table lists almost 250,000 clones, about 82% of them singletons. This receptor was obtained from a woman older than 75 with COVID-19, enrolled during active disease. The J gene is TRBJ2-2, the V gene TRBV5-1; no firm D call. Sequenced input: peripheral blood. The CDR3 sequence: CASRGAANTGELFF. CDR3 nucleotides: TGCGCCAGCAGAGGAGCCGCGAACACCGGGGAGCTGTTTTTT.